Below are 8 T cell receptor beta chains sequenced from a single sample in a study of T cell responses to AZD1222 COVID-19 vaccine. This table comes from immunoSEQ multiplex PCR, and its TCRdb copy is limited to in-frame clones, with some not included. The table includes approximately 100,000 clones, 70% to 90% detected once. The sequencing here drew on peripheral blood, taken 28 days after the second AZD1222 dose. The receptors originated from an adult who received the AZD1222 COVID-19 vaccine.

V gene TRBV7-2 combines with J gene TRBJ1-5, with 7 nucleotides matching TRBD1. V dropped 4 bases and J dropped 6; count of bases not matched to a gene: 9. Germline CDR1 and CDR2: SGHTA and FQGNSA. This CDR3 has 15 residues. CDR3 nucleotides: TGTGCCAGCAGCTCTGGACAGGCCCAAGGTCAGCCCCAGCATTTT. It specifies CASSSGQAQGQPQHF.

The rearrangement links TRBV13 to TRBJ2-7; 11 bases line up with TRBD2. The CDR3 is 17 amino acids. The V gene end was trimmed by 3 bases and the J gene end by 0 bases; junction bases not matched to a gene: 7. Germline V gene lookup returns CDR1 PRHDT and CDR2 FYEKMQ (reference sequence). CDR3: CASSLVAGGGSSYEQYF. The DNA for the CDR3 is TGTGCCAGCAGCTTGGTAGCGGGAGGGGGGAGCTCCTACGAGCAGTACTTC.

The rearrangement links TRBV7-2 to TRBJ1-3, with no clear D. V lost 5 bases and J lost 0, with 11 bases in between. Germline V lookup: CDR1 SGHTA, CDR2 FQGNSA. This CDR3 has 15 residues. This CDR3 reads CASSPLIPSGNTIYF. The CDR3 nucleotides are TGTGCCAGCAGCCCCCTGATACCCTCTGGAAACACCATATATTTT.

V and J are TRBV19 and TRBJ1-2, with 7 bases matching TRBD1. The CDR3 extends over 15 amino acids. Germline CDR1 reads LNHDA; CDR2 reads SQIVND (reference sequence). After removal of 4 bases from V and 9 bases from J, the junction contained 14 bases not matched to a gene. In nucleotides, the CDR3 is TGTGCCAGTAGTACCCCGACAGGGAATAGTCATCGCTACACCTTC. Translating gives CASSTPTGNSHRYTF.

This clone appeared a few times. The rearrangement uses TRBV7-9 and TRBJ1-1, with 10 bases that match TRBD1. This CDR3 has 17 residues. Germline trimming cut 5 bases from V and 5 bases from J; bases unmatched to any gene: 14. Germline V gene data show CDR1 as SEHNR and CDR2 as FQNEAQ (reference sequence). For the CDR3, the DNA is TGTGCCAGCAGCCCCGGGACAGGGGAGGGAGTTGGGACTGAAGCTTTCTTT. Encoded protein: CASSPGTGEGVGTEAFF.

The chain has TRBV5-1 and TRBJ2-3, with a possible D match to TRBD1 (6 bases). Germline V gene sequence: CDR1 SGHRS, CDR2 YFSETQ. Between the trimmed V and J ends, which lost 2 bases and 4 bases, there was a span of 11 bases. This CDR3 is 14 amino acids long. In DNA, the CDR3 is TGCGCCAGCAGCTTAGGGGGAGTTGCAGATACGCAGTATTTT. This sequence encodes CASSLGGVADTQYF. Combining the CDR3 with reference TRBV5-1 and TRBJ2-3 gives the whole variable domain KAGVTQTPRYLIKTRGQQVTLSCSPISGHRSVSWYQQTPGQGLQFLFEYFSETQRNKGNFPGRFSGRQFSNSRSEMNVSTLELGDSALYLCASSLGGVADTQYFGPGTRLTVL.

This clone was seen a handful of times. V usage is TRBV7-9 and J usage is TRBJ1-4, with D unresolved. The CDR3 runs to 15 residues. Trimming shortened V by 1 base and J by 0 bases, and 6 bases separated the two germline ends. CDR1 and CDR2 from the germline V gene are SEHNR and FQNEAQ (reference sequence). The CDR3 spells CASSLDRATNEKLFF. The CDR3 DNA reads as TGTGCCAGCAGCTTAGACCGGGCAACTAATGAAAAACTGTTTTTT.

This clone was counted once. The chain joins TRBV28 to TRBJ2-7, with D tentatively TRBD1 (6 bases). The CDR3 contains 12 residues. The germline V gene has CDR1 MDHEN and CDR2 SYDVKM. Between the trimmed V and J ends, which lost 8 bases and 4 bases, there was a span of 12 bases. The CDR3 nucleotides are TGTGCCAGCGGTCGTACAGGGTACGAGCAGTACTTC. Its protein product is CASGRTGYEQYF.